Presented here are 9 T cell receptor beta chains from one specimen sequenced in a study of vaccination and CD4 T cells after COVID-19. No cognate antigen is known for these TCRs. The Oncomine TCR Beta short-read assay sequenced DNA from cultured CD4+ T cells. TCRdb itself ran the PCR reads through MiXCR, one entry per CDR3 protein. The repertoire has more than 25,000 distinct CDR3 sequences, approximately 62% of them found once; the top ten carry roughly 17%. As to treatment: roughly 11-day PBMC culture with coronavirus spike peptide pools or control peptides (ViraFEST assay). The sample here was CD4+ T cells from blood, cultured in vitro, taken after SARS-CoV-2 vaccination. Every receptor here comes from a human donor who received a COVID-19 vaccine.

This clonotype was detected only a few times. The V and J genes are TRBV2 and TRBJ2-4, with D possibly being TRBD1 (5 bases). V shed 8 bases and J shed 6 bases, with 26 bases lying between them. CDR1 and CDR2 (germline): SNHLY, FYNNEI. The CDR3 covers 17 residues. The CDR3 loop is CASRLGRALRRGNIQYF. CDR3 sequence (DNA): TGTGCCAGCCGATTGGGCCGGGCCCTCCGAAGGGGAAACATTCAGTACTTC.

Written as DNA, the CDR3 is TGTGCCAGCGCTGAAGTGGATGACTATGGCTACACCTTC. Its translation: CASAEVDDYGYTF. This chain joins TRBV6-1 and TRBJ1-2; unclear D gene. The CDR3 sequence is 13 residues long. Germline V lookup: CDR1 MNHNS, CDR2 SASEGT. V lost 8 bases to trimming and J lost 3 bases, with 13 bases between them.

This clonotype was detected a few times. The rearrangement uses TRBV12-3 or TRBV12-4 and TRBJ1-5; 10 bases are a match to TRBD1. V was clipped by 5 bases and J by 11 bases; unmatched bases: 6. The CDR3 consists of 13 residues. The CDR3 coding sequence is TGTGCCAGCAGTCTGGGGACAGGGGTGACCCAGCATTTT. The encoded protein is CASSLGTGVTQHF.

As DNA, the CDR3 is TGCGCCAGCAGCTTGAAGGCTACCTACGAGCAGTACTTC. Translated, it gives CASSLKATYEQYF. The chain has TRBV5-1 and TRBJ2-7; D remains ambiguous. Trimming pared 1 base from V and 2 bases from J, leaving 7 bases between. CDR3 size: 13 residues. Germline V gives CDR1 SGHRS, CDR2 YFSETQ.

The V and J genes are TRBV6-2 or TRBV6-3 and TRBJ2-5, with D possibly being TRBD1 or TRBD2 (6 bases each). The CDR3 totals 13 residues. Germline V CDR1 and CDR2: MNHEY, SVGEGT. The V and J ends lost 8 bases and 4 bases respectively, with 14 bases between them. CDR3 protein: CASVAGGPETQYF. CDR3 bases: TGTGCCAGCGTAGCTGGGGGGCCAGAGACCCAGTACTTC.

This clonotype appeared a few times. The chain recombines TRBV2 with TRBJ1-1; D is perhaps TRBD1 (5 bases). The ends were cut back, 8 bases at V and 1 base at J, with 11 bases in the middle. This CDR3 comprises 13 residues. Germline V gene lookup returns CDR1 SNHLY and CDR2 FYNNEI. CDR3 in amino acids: CASGLGGNTEAFF. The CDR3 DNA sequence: TGTGCCAGCGGGCTTGGGGGGAACACTGAAGCTTTCTTT. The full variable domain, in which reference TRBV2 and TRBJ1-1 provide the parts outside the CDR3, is EPEVTQTPSHQVTQMGQEVILRCVPISNHLYFYWYRQILGQKVEFLVSFYNNEISEKSEIFDDQFSVERPDGSNFTLKIRSTKLEDSAMYFCASGLGGNTEAFFGQGTRLTVV.

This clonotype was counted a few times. The CDR3 is CASSYTAPGQGHTGELFF. In DNA, the CDR3 is TGTGCCAGCAGTTACACTGCCCCGGGACAGGGTCACACCGGGGAGCTGTTTTTT. This rearrangement joins TRBV6-5 to TRBJ2-2, with 9 bases fitting TRBD1. CDR1 is MNHEY, CDR2 SVGAGI, per germline. Germline trimming cut 2 bases from V and 3 bases from J; bases unmatched to any gene: 10. The CDR3 extends over 18 amino acids.

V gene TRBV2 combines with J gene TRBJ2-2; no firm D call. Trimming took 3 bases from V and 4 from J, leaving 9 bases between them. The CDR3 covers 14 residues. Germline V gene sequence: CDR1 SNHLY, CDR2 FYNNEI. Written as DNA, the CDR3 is TGTGCCAGCAGTGATTTAGTTTCCACCGGGGAGCTGTTTTTT. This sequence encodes CASSDLVSTGELFF.

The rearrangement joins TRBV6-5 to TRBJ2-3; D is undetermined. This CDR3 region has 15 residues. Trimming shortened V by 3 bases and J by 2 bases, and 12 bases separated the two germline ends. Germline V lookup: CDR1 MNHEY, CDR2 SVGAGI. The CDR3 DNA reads TGTGCCAGCAGTTATGTGGGGTCTAACACAGATACGCAGTATTTT. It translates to CASSYVGSNTDTQYF.